Shown below are 22 T cell receptor beta chains from a single sample sequenced in a study of cytomegalovirus exposure and HLA in healthy donors. With 60 Vbeta and 13 Jbeta primers, the PCR was carried out. This table comes from immunoSEQ multiplex PCR, and its TCRdb copy is limited to in-frame clones, with some not included. The sample lists 150,000 to 200,000 clones, roughly 76% occurring once. Sequenced input: PBMCs. These receptors originate from a woman in her forties or fifties in good health and CMV-seronegative.

Written as DNA, the CDR3 is TGCGCCAGCAGCCACTCGGCGGGGGGCTCCTATGGCTACACCTTC. Translation gives CASSHSAGGSYGYTF. The chain joins TRBV4-3 to TRBJ1-2; a possible D gene is TRBD1 (6 bases). Germline CDR1 and CDR2: LGHNA and YSLEER. V was shortened by 3 bases and J by 4 bases, with 15 bases between the two germline ends. The CDR3 has 15 residues.

The chain couples TRBV11-1 to TRBJ2-7; D perhaps matches TRBD1 (6 bases). This CDR3 is 12 amino acids long. CDR1 and CDR2 from the germline V gene are SGHAT and FQDESV (reference sequence). Deletions cut 5 bases from V and 4 bases from J, with 9 bases between. The CDR3 bases are TGTGCCAGCAGCCGGACAGAATACGAGCAGTACTTC. It codes for CASSRTEYEQYF.

The chain couples TRBV5-1 to TRBJ2-5; D is unresolved. Germline CDR1 reads SGHRS; CDR2 reads YFSETQ. Trimming removed 1 base from V and 4 bases from J, with 8 bases in between. The CDR3 runs 13 residues. CDR3 amino acids: CASSLWPGETQYF. CDR3 nucleotide sequence: TGCGCCAGCAGCTTGTGGCCGGGAGAGACCCAGTACTTC.

The CDR3: CASSRPAAGLANEQYF. Here the CDR3 DNA reads TGCGCCAGCAGCCGACCGGCAGCGGGACTAGCGAACGAGCAGTACTTC. V is TRBV4-1 and J is TRBJ2-7, with 10 bases matching TRBD2. The length of the CDR3 is 16 residues. Trimming took 4 bases from V and 5 from J; bases not matched to a gene: 11. The germline CDR1 and CDR2 sequences are MGHRA and YSYEKL.

This chain joins TRBV11-2 and TRBJ2-5; 14 nucleotides align to TRBD2. CDR1 is SGHAT, CDR2 FQNNGV, per germline. V was pared by 5 bases and J by 9 bases, with 11 bases of the junction left unmatched. CDR3 length equals 16 residues. The CDR3: CASSPGLAGVGGAQYF. In DNA, the CDR3 is TGTGCCAGCAGCCCGGGACTAGCGGGGGTGGGGGGGGCCCAGTACTTC.

The rearrangement uses TRBV7-2 and TRBJ1-6; TRBD1 matches at 8 bases. Losses at the gene ends were 6 bases for V and 7 bases for J; bases not matched to a gene: 8. The germline gives CDR1 SGHTA, CDR2 FQGNSA. CDR3 length: 15 residues. CDR3 in amino acids: CASRSDRVGNSPLHF. CDR3 nucleotides: TGTGCCAGCAGATCGGACAGGGTGGGCAATTCACCCCTCCACTTT.

The gene calls are TRBV7-9 and TRBJ2-7; TRBD2 matches 8 bases. CDR3 size: 14 residues. CDR1 and CDR2 from the germline V gene are SEHNR and FQNEAQ (reference sequence). The trim removed 7 bases at V and 3 bases at J, leaving 8 bases unmatched. The CDR3: CASIPTSGNYEQYF. The CDR3 DNA is TGTGCCAGCATCCCTACTAGCGGCAACTACGAGCAGTACTTC.

This chain joins TRBV28 and TRBJ2-5; D uncertain. The J call may be incorrect, as the DNA end agrees better with TRBJ2-7. The germline V gene has CDR1 MDHEN and CDR2 SYDVKM. The length of the CDR3 is 14 residues. The DNA of the CDR3 is TGTGCCAGCAGTTTAAATAACCCCTCCTACGAGCAGTACTTC. Translating it yields CASSLNNPSYEQYF.

This clone was counted a single time. This chain uses TRBV11-2 with TRBJ2-1; 9 nucleotides match TRBD2. CDR3 length: 16 residues. V trimming: 0 bases; J trimming: 4 bases; junction bases outside the gene matches: 4. Germline assignment: CDR1 SGHAT and CDR2 FQNNGV. CDR3 in amino acids: CASSLDLTSGYNEQFF. The CDR3 DNA reads as TGTGCCAGCAGCTTAGATTTAACTAGCGGGTACAATGAGCAGTTCTTC.

The J gene is TRBJ1-2, the V gene TRBV14; 8 bases are shared with TRBD1. Germline V gives CDR1 SGHDN, CDR2 FVKESK. The junction had 4 bases not matched to a gene; V was cut back by 1 base and J by 3 bases. The CDR3 spans 15 residues. The CDR3 DNA reads as TGTGCCAGCAGCCAAGCAGGGGGCGCGGACTATGGCTACACCTTC. This encodes CASSQAGGADYGYTF.

CDR3 sequence: CASSPGTGYNTEAFF. CDR3 DNA sequence: TGTGCCAGTAGCCCCGGGACAGGTTACAACACTGAAGCTTTCTTT. The J gene is TRBJ1-1, the V gene TRBV19; 8 bases line up with TRBD1. The CDR3 has 15 amino acids. From germline, CDR1 is LNHDA and CDR2 SQIVND (reference sequence). The J segment lost 2 bases and the V segment lost 6 bases, leaving 8 bases of the junction unmatched.

The rearrangement links TRBV5-1 to TRBJ1-4, with 8 bases fitting TRBD1. V shed 0 bases, J shed 7 bases, and the junction held 14 bases outside the gene matches. Germline CDR1 and CDR2: SGHRS and YFSETQ. This CDR3 is 18 amino acids long. CDR3 residues: CASSLGDRGPVAVEKLFF. The CDR3, as DNA: TGCGCCAGCAGCTTGGGAGACAGGGGTCCAGTGGCGGTTGAAAAACTGTTTTTT.

This clone was counted once. This rearrangement joins TRBV28 to TRBJ2-5; TRBD1 is a possible D gene (7 bases). The CDR3 runs 15 residues. From germline, CDR1 is MDHEN and CDR2 SYDVKM. Trimming stripped 2 bases from V and 5 bases from J, with 15 bases between. This CDR3 reads CASSLGQGGEETQYF. CDR3 coding DNA: TGTGCCAGCAGTTTAGGTCAGGGGGGAGAGGAGACCCAGTACTTC.

This clone was picked up a small number of times. This chain joins TRBV27 and TRBJ1-6, with 9 nucleotides matching TRBD1. CDR3 size: 14 residues. Trimming removed 4 bases from V and 9 bases from J; junction bases left unmatched: 4. The germline CDR1 and CDR2 sequences are MNHEY and SMNVEV (reference sequence). In DNA, the CDR3 is TGTGCCAGCAGTTCCGGGACAGGGAGTTCACCCCTCCACTTT. As protein: CASSSGTGSSPLHF.

V gene TRBV7-2 combines with J gene TRBJ1-2, with 10 bases aligning to TRBD1. From germline, CDR1 is SGHTA and CDR2 FQGNSA. The V segment lost 3 bases and the J segment 5 bases; nucleotides outside the gene matches: 6. This CDR3 is built from 15 residues. The DNA for the CDR3 is TGTGCCAGCAGCTTGGGACAGGGGTTGGGGTATGGCTACACCTTC. It is translated as CASSLGQGLGYGYTF.

V gene TRBV7-3 combines with J gene TRBJ2-3, with D tentatively TRBD1 (6 bases). The CDR3 loop spans 16 amino acids. V was cut by 1 base and J by 0 bases, with 11 bases left in between. Germline-derived CDR1 and CDR2 are SGHTA and FQGTGA. The CDR3 here is CASSLNGGSSTDTQYF. CDR3 DNA: TGTGCCAGCAGCTTAAATGGGGGCAGCAGCACAGATACGCAGTATTTT.

The DNA for the CDR3 is TGTGCCAGCAGCTTAGTCGGGCAGGGGGCGTTTGAGACCCAGTACTTC. Protein sequence: CASSLVGQGAFETQYF. The chain couples TRBV7-8 to TRBJ2-5, with 8 bases that match TRBD1. The CDR3 sequence is 16 residues long. V was clipped by 1 base and J by 5 bases; unmatched bases: 9. Germline V gene sequence: CDR1 SGHVS, CDR2 FQNEAQ.

This clone showed up just once. The rearrangement uses TRBV5-8 and TRBJ2-3; weak D call: TRBD2 (5 bases). V was pared by 4 bases and J by 4 bases, with 16 bases between. This CDR3 region has 15 residues. Germline CDR1 SGHTS, CDR2 YDEGEE. The CDR3 protein is CASSNQVQRADTQYF. The DNA for the CDR3 is TGTGCCAGCAGCAACCAGGTCCAGAGGGCAGATACGCAGTATTTT. Full variable domain (outside the CDR3, taken from reference TRBV5-8 and TRBJ2-3): EAGVTQSPTHLIKTRGQQATLRCSPISGHTSVYWYQQALGLGLQFLLWYDEGEERNRGNFPPRFSGRQFPNYSSELNVNALELEDSALYLCASSNQVQRADTQYFGPGTRLTVL.

The V gene is TRBV10-2, the J gene TRBJ1-5; D gene unclear. V lost 6 bases to trimming and J lost 0 bases, with 9 bases between them. CDR1 is WSHSY, CDR2 SAAADI, per germline. CDR3 length: 14 amino acids. CDR3 sequence reads: CASRAFNSNQPQHF. As DNA, the CDR3 is TGCGCCAGCAGGGCATTTAATAGCAATCAGCCCCAGCATTTT.

The chain employs TRBV6-6 and TRBJ1-6; D might be TRBD1 (6 bases). Trimming left V 2 bases short and J 7 bases short, with 15 bases between. CDR1 and CDR2 from the germline V gene are MNHNY and SVGAGI (reference sequence). The CDR3 is 16 amino acids. The CDR3 loop reads CASSYHEGGWNSPLHF. CDR3 coding DNA: TGTGCCAGCAGTTACCACGAGGGGGGGTGGAATTCACCCCTCCACTTT.

V gene TRBV6-1 combines with J gene TRBJ2-1, with 10 bases identical to TRBD2. The junction had 9 bases not matched to a gene; V was cut back by 3 bases and J by 10 bases. This CDR3 comprises 15 residues. Germline lookup yields CDR1 MNHNS and CDR2 SASEGT. The CDR3 DNA reads TGTGCCAGCAGTGAGCAGATAGCGGGAGGAAAAGAGCAGTTCTTC. Its protein is CASSEQIAGGKEQFF.

The CDR3 loop reads CASSQKGGSPLHF. CDR3 DNA: TGTGCCAGCAGCCAAAAAGGAGGCTCACCCCTCCACTTT. The V and J genes are TRBV14 and TRBJ1-6; D remains unclear. The germline V gene encodes CDR1 SGHDN and CDR2 FVKESK. Between the trimmed V and J ends, which lost 2 bases and 10 bases, there was a span of 9 bases. The CDR3 runs to 13 residues. Based on the CDR3 plus reference TRBV14 and TRBJ1-6, the full variable domain is EAGVTQFPSHSVIEKGQTVTLRCDPISGHDNLYWYRRVMGKEIKFLLHFVKESKQDESGMPNNRFLAERTGGTYSTLKVQPAELEDSGVYFCASSQKGGSPLHFGNGTRLTVT.